What follows are 20 T cell receptor beta chains derived from one specimen sequenced in a study of T cell responses to AZD1222 COVID-19 vaccine. TCRdb's copy holds only in-frame clones and misses some; the assay was immunoSEQ multiplex PCR. The sample carries more than 120,000 clones, roughly 93% recorded once. Sequenced material: peripheral blood, taken 28 days after the second AZD1222 dose. These receptors were collected from an adult who received the AZD1222 COVID-19 vaccine.

The chain combines TRBV19 with TRBJ1-3; D ambiguous. V lost 8 bases and J 0 bases, leaving 8 bases between the germline ends. The CDR3 runs to 13 residues. Germline V CDR1 and CDR2: LNHDA, SQIVND (reference sequence). CDR3 protein: CASLSFSGNTIYF. CDR3 nucleotides: TGTGCCAGTTTGTCCTTCTCTGGAAACACCATATATTTT.

This clone was counted a single time. The chain carries TRBV5-1 and TRBJ2-7; TRBD1 agrees at 10 bases. Germline CDR1 reads SGHRS; CDR2 reads YFSETQ. This CDR3 contains 14 residues. The junction had 6 bases not matched to a gene; V was cut back by 5 bases and J by 4 bases. CDR3 nucleotides: TGCGCCAGCAGGCCGCCGGGACAGGGGTACGAGCAGTACTTC. Protein product: CASRPPGQGYEQYF.

This chain links TRBV30 with TRBJ2-3; D unclear. CDR1 is GTSNPN, CDR2 SVGIG, per germline (reference sequence). The CDR3 has 11 amino acids. Trimming removed 2 bases from V and 4 bases from J, with 4 bases in between. The CDR3 DNA follows: TGTGCCTGGAGTTCCTCAGATACGCAGTATTTT. The encoded protein is CAWSSSDTQYF.

This chain joins TRBV19 and TRBJ1-1; D is undetermined. The CDR3 has 15 amino acids. Trimming took 6 bases from V and 4 from J, leaving 18 bases between them. Germline V gene sequence: CDR1 LNHDA, CDR2 SQIVND (reference sequence). The CDR3 protein is CASSKQTAVITEAFF. Here the CDR3 DNA reads TGTGCCAGTAGCAAACAAACGGCAGTAATCACTGAAGCTTTCTTT.

The V gene is TRBV7-2, the J gene TRBJ2-3; D unclear. Germline V lookup: CDR1 SGHTA, CDR2 FQGNSA. The CDR3 extends over 13 amino acids. V was trimmed by 5 bases and J by 1 base, leaving 7 bases between them. The CDR3 nucleotides read TGTGCCAGCAGCGTGGCGGGCACAGATACGCAGTATTTT. It specifies CASSVAGTDTQYF.

In DNA, the CDR3 is TGTGCCAGCAGCGACAACAGGCTCCAGGGAGCTTTCTTT. It codes for CASSDNRLQGAFF. This rearrangement joins TRBV7-3 to TRBJ1-1; maybe TRBD1 (5 bases). CDR1 is SGHTA and CDR2 is FQGTGA in the germline V gene. Trimming removed 5 bases from V and 10 bases from J, with 17 bases in between. The CDR3 totals 13 residues.

This sequence joins TRBV4-1 and TRBJ1-1, with 7 bases aligning to TRBD1. The CDR3 extends over 17 amino acids. CDR1 and CDR2 (germline): MGHRA, YSYEKL. V shed 4 bases and J 0 bases; nucleotides not matched to a gene: 11. The CDR3 DNA reads as TGCGCCAGCAGCCGCGGACAGGTGGGGGGTTTGAACACTGAAGCTTTCTTT. This translates into CASSRGQVGGLNTEAFF.

The chain links TRBV27 to TRBJ2-1; 7 bases fit TRBD2. The CDR3 loop spans 16 amino acids. V was clipped by 5 bases and J by 6 bases; unmatched bases: 13. Germline-derived CDR1 and CDR2 are MNHEY and SMNVEV (reference sequence). The CDR3 DNA follows: TGTGCCAGCAGTAATTTGCCGGGACTAAAGGTCAATGAGCAGTTCTTC. Protein: CASSNLPGLKVNEQFF.

The V and J genes are TRBV30 and TRBJ1-1, with D maybe TRBD1 (5 bases). CDR3 length: 13 residues. Per the germline V gene, CDR1 is GTSNPN and CDR2 is SVGIG (reference sequence). Trimming removed 0 bases from V and 10 bases from J, with 15 bases in between. The CDR3 spells CAWSVQQEARAFF. The CDR3 DNA sequence: TGTGCCTGGAGTGTACAACAGGAGGCGCGAGCTTTCTTT.

The V and J genes are TRBV6-2 or TRBV6-3 and TRBJ1-1; weak D call: TRBD1 (5 bases). V was shortened by 6 bases and J by 10 bases, with 18 bases between the two germline ends. The CDR3 sequence is 13 residues long. CDR1 is MNHEY and CDR2 is SVGEGT in the germline V gene. This CDR3 reads CASSSPTSQGAFF. The CDR3 region has the DNA TGTGCCAGCAGCAGTCCGACCTCGCAGGGAGCTTTCTTT.

The V call is TRBV21-1, the J call TRBJ1-5; the tabulated D call, TRBD1, remains unverified against the DNA. TRBV21-1 is classified as a pseudogene. CDR3 length: 14 amino acids. The CDR3 sequence: CASTGESSNQPQHF. CDR3 coding DNA: TGTGCCAGCACAGGCGAATCTAGCAATCAGCCCCAGCATTTT.

V and J are TRBV9 and TRBJ1-5; no clear D. The CDR3 runs to 14 residues. The V end lost 4 bases, the J end lost 6 bases, and 14 bases lay between the germline ends. In germline, CDR1 is SGDLS, CDR2 YYNGEE. CDR3 nucleotides: TGTGCCAGCAGCCAAGGTGGGGTCGGTCAGCCCCAGCATTTT. This translates into CASSQGGVGQPQHF.

The chain combines TRBV29-1 with TRBJ1-3; D not certain. The CDR3 sequence is 13 residues long. CDR1 and CDR2 from the germline V gene are SQVTM and ANQGSEA. V dropped 6 bases and J dropped 1 base, with 10 bases sitting between them. The CDR3 spells CSVGRDSGNTIYF. The CDR3 DNA reads as TGCAGCGTAGGCCGAGATTCTGGAAACACCATATATTTT.

J is TRBJ2-5 and V is TRBV24-1; tentatively, D is TRBD2 (7 bases). The V gene's germline CDR1 is KGHDR and CDR2 SFDVKD. The CDR3 length is 16 residues. V dropped 4 bases and J dropped 2 bases, with 16 bases sitting between them. CDR3 loop: CATSEGAGREQETQYF. As DNA, the CDR3 is TGTGCCACCAGTGAGGGGGCGGGGAGGGAACAAGAGACCCAGTACTTC.

V usage is TRBV9 and J usage is TRBJ2-3; D is possibly TRBD1 or TRBD2 (6 bases each). CDR3 length: 16 amino acids. Trimming shortened V by 0 bases and J by 6 bases, and 17 bases separated the two germline ends. Germline-derived CDR1 and CDR2 are SGDLS and YYNGEE. The CDR3: CASSVAPGAGLDTQYF. Written as DNA, the CDR3 is TGTGCCAGCAGCGTAGCGCCGGGGGCCGGACTCGATACGCAGTATTTT. Using reference TRBV9 and TRBJ2-3 for the parts outside the CDR3, the full variable domain is DSGVTQTPKHLITATGQRVTLRCSPRSGDLSVYWYQQSLDQGLQFLIQYYNGEERAKGNILERFSAQQFPDLHSELNLSSLELGDSALYFCASSVAPGAGLDTQYFGPGTRLTVL.

The V and J genes are TRBV27 and TRBJ2-5; the match to TRBD1 covers 7 bases. The length of the CDR3 is 13 residues. Looked up from germline, CDR1 is MNHEY and CDR2 is SMNVEV (reference sequence). Germline trimming cut 6 bases from V and 5 bases from J; bases unmatched to any gene: 6. The CDR3 nucleotides are TGTGCCAGCAGAAAGGACAGGACGGAGACCCAGTACTTC. Translation gives CASRKDRTETQYF.

The rearrangement joins TRBV25-1 to TRBJ2-1; D is perhaps TRBD1 or TRBD2 (6 bases each). The V gene's germline CDR1 is MGHDK and CDR2 SYGVNS. Trimming took off 3 bases at V and 5 bases at J, with 11 bases between the two ends. The CDR3 contains 14 residues. The CDR3 DNA is TGTGCCAGCAGTGAGTTCGGGGGCCACAATGAGCAGTTCTTC. This translates into CASSEFGGHNEQFF.

The chain recombines TRBV6-5 with TRBJ1-5; D unclear. The germline V and J ends were trimmed by 5 bases and 7 bases, with 15 bases remaining between them. The CDR3 consists of 14 residues. The germline CDR1 and CDR2 sequences are MNHEY and SVGAGI. CDR3 in amino acids: CASSRESGGQPQHF. The CDR3 nucleotides read TGTGCCAGCAGTAGGGAAAGCGGAGGCCAGCCCCAGCATTTT.

CDR3: CASSSPSGRLTGELFF. The CDR3 nucleotides read TGTGCCAGCTCGTCCCCTAGCGGGAGATTAACCGGGGAGCTGTTTTTT. The chain carries TRBV18 and TRBJ2-2, with 10 bases matching TRBD2. With 6 bases clipped from V and 5 bases from J, the junction kept 9 bases outside the gene matches. CDR1 and CDR2 from the germline V gene are KGHSH and LQKENI. The CDR3 extends over 16 amino acids.

This chain connects TRBV7-9 to TRBJ2-1; 9 bases line up with TRBD1. Germline CDR1 is SEHNR and CDR2 is FQNEAQ (reference sequence). The CDR3 sequence is 13 residues long. Trimming removed 5 bases from V and 7 bases from J; junction bases left unmatched: 3. The CDR3 spells CASSTQGANEQFF. The CDR3 nucleotides are TGTGCCAGCAGCACACAGGGGGCGAATGAGCAGTTCTTC. The full variable domain, its missing parts supplied by reference TRBV7-9 and TRBJ2-1, is DTGVSQNPRHKITKRGQNVTFRCDPISEHNRLYWYRQTLGQGPEFLTYFQNEAQLEKSRLLSDRFSAERPKGSFSTLEIQRTEQGDSAMYLCASSTQGANEQFFGPGTRLTVL.